The 29 T cell receptor beta chains presented below share a single source sample, sequenced in a study of cytomegalovirus exposure and HLA in healthy donors. The primer mix had 60 Vbeta and 13 Jbeta primers. The data were produced by immunoSEQ multiplex PCR, yet TCRdb's version contains in-frame clones alone and is incomplete. The sample has approximately 140,000 clones; approximately 84% are singletons. Sequencing was performed on PBMCs. Receptors originate from a woman in her forties in good health and CMV-seronegative.

This chain connects TRBV7-9 to TRBJ2-2; D is undetermined. V was trimmed by 5 bases and J by 5 bases, leaving 18 bases between them. Germline CDR1 is SEHNR and CDR2 is FQNEAQ (reference sequence). There are 16 residues in the CDR3. The CDR3 coding sequence is TGTGCCAGCAGCCCAGTATCTGAGCCGACTACCGGGGAGCTGTTTTTT. Translating gives CASSPVSEPTTGELFF.

The chain combines TRBV4-3 with TRBJ1-1; tentatively, D is TRBD1 (5 bases). V was trimmed by 0 bases and J by 1 base, leaving 6 bases between them. The CDR3 runs 14 residues. Germline lookup yields CDR1 LGHNA and CDR2 YSLEER. The CDR3 region has the DNA TGCGCCAGCAGCCAAGAAACAGGGAACACTGAAGCTTTCTTT. Its translation: CASSQETGNTEAFF.

In DNA, the CDR3 is TGCGCCAGCAGCTTGGACCAACAGAACACTGAAGCTTTCTTT. Translated, it gives CASSLDQQNTEAFF. The chain has TRBV5-1 and TRBJ1-1; D gene uncertain. This CDR3 spans 14 amino acids. V lost 0 bases and J lost 1, with 7 bases in between. Germline lookup yields CDR1 SGHRS and CDR2 YFSETQ.

The rearrangement joins TRBV5-5 to TRBJ2-7; D is perhaps TRBD1 (5 bases). Per the germline V gene, CDR1 is SGHKS and CDR2 is YYEKEE (reference sequence). Trimming took off 0 bases at V and 3 bases at J, with 16 bases between the two ends. The CDR3 length is 16 residues. This CDR3 is CASSLAVDTGYYEQYF. The CDR3 bases are TGTGCCAGCAGCTTGGCCGTGGACACGGGCTACTACGAGCAGTACTTC.

The chain links TRBV5-1 to TRBJ2-5; 7 nucleotides line up with TRBD2. V lost 5 bases to trimming and J lost 0 bases; unmatched junction nucleotides: 7. The V gene's germline CDR1 is SGHRS and CDR2 YFSETQ. The CDR3 covers 15 residues. CDR3 in amino acids: CASSSGAGYQETQYF. CDR3 bases: TGCGCCAGCAGTAGCGGAGCGGGGTACCAAGAGACCCAGTACTTC.

The J gene is TRBJ2-7, the V gene TRBV11-3; possibly TRBD2 for D (6 bases). The CDR3 loop spans 15 amino acids. V was shortened by 3 bases and J by 6 bases, with 18 bases between the two germline ends. CDR1 and CDR2 from the germline V gene are SGHNT and YENEEA. CDR3 residues: CASSLGRDWSGEQYF. CDR3 nucleotide sequence: TGTGCCAGCAGCTTGGGCAGGGACTGGTCTGGCGAGCAGTACTTC.

The rearrangement joins TRBV4-3 to TRBJ2-3, with D perhaps TRBD2 (6 bases). This CDR3 contains 13 residues. The germline gives CDR1 LGHNA, CDR2 YSLEER. V was pared by 0 bases and J by 7 bases, with 8 bases between. The CDR3 sequence is CASSQDGGYTQYF. The CDR3 region has the DNA TGCGCCAGCAGCCAAGATGGGGGGTATACGCAGTATTTT.

A few counts support this clone. The genes are TRBV28 and TRBJ1-4; tentative D call: TRBD1 (5 bases). Per germline, CDR1 MDHEN and CDR2 SYDVKM. The CDR3 sequence is 15 residues long. V was cut by 2 bases and J by 2 bases, with 9 bases left in between. The CDR3 loop is CASSLGGTTNEKLFF. CDR3 coding DNA: TGTGCCAGCAGTTTAGGAGGGACGACTAATGAAAAACTGTTTTTT.

This clone was seen only a few times. V gene TRBV2 combines with J gene TRBJ1-2, with D unclear. Germline CDR1 and CDR2: SNHLY and FYNNEI. Trimming removed 4 bases at V and 5 bases at J, with 5 bases between. This CDR3 is built from 11 residues. CDR3 nucleotide sequence: TGTGCCAGCAGTGGAGGTTATGGCTACACCTTC. Translated: CASSGGYGYTF.

The V gene is TRBV19, the J gene TRBJ2-7, with TRBD2 as a possible D gene (6 bases). There are 14 residues in the CDR3. V lost 10 bases and J 1 base, leaving 17 bases between the germline ends. In germline, CDR1 is LNHDA, CDR2 SQIVND (reference sequence). CDR3 sequence reads: CATASREASYEQYF. The CDR3 DNA reads as TGTGCCACAGCTAGTAGGGAGGCATCCTACGAGCAGTACTTC.

Concerning this clone: An end of the junction differs from the germline gene, which may be a read error. The sample holds other DNA sequences that translate to the same CDR3. The V and J genes are TRBV2 and TRBJ2-2; D is perhaps TRBD2 (5 bases). The CDR3 loop spans 13 amino acids. Germline V lookup: CDR1 SNHLY, CDR2 FYNNEI. The CDR3 reads CASSEPPIGELFF. CDR3 in DNA: TGTGCCAGCAGTGAACCCCCAATTGGGGAGTTGTTTTTT.

This chain connects TRBV7-3 to TRBJ2-7, with D possibly TRBD2 on 6 matching bases. Germline-derived CDR1 and CDR2 are SGHTA and FQGTGA. This CDR3 region has 15 residues. V was cut by 2 bases and J by 4 bases, with 15 bases left in between. DNA for the CDR3: TGTGCCAGCAGCTTAGGGGCCGGGGGTTTATACGAGCAGTACTTC. This codes for CASSLGAGGLYEQYF.

This clone showed up just a few times. The chain recombines TRBV2 with TRBJ2-2; 7 bases align to TRBD1. Germline trimming cut 5 bases from V and 8 bases from J; bases unmatched to any gene: 8. The CDR3 has 14 residues. Germline CDR1 and CDR2: SNHLY and FYNNEI. The CDR3 loop reads CASSRSGGTGELFF. The CDR3 DNA sequence: TGTGCCAGCAGTAGGTCAGGGGGTACAGGGGAGCTGTTTTTT.

V usage is TRBV27 and J usage is TRBJ2-7; TRBD1 agrees at 9 bases. CDR1 and CDR2 from the germline V gene are MNHEY and SMNVEV (reference sequence). This CDR3 has 14 amino acids. The junction had 8 bases not matched to a gene; V was cut back by 5 bases and J by 6 bases. The CDR3 spells CASSIQGAVFEQYF. In DNA form, the CDR3 reads TGTGCCAGCAGTATACAGGGGGCGGTCTTCGAGCAGTACTTC.

The chain employs TRBV5-6 and TRBJ1-1, with 7 bases that match TRBD1. Unmatched junction bases numbered 1, after V lost 3 bases and J lost 2 bases. The CDR3 runs to 13 residues. Looked up from germline, CDR1 is SGHDT and CDR2 is YYEEEE. CDR3: CASSWDRNTEAFF. The CDR3 nucleotides are TGTGCCAGCAGCTGGGACAGAAACACTGAAGCTTTCTTT.

The V and J genes are TRBV5-1 and TRBJ1-1, with TRBD1 as a possible D gene (5 bases). CDR1 is SGHRS and CDR2 is YFSETQ in the germline V gene. This CDR3 comprises 13 residues. With 6 bases removed from V and 1 base from J, the gap between germline ends came to 10 bases. The CDR3 is CASTREANTEAFF. The CDR3 DNA sequence: TGCGCCAGCACCAGGGAGGCGAACACTGAAGCTTTCTTT.

This chain links TRBV28 with TRBJ1-3; 8 bases map to TRBD1. Germline lookup yields CDR1 MDHEN and CDR2 SYDVKM. The CDR3 covers 16 residues. Trimming removed 6 bases from V and 1 base from J; junction bases left unmatched: 8. CDR3 sequence: CASSSGTGTSGNTIYF. Written as DNA, the CDR3 is TGTGCCAGCAGCTCCGGGACAGGTACTTCTGGAAACACCATATATTTT.

The chain links TRBV5-5 to TRBJ1-4; D remains unclear. The CDR3 totals 15 residues. V was pared by 4 bases and J by 0 bases, with 10 bases between. Germline V CDR1 and CDR2: SGHKS, YYEKEE (reference sequence). CDR3 residues: CASSNQIATNEKLFF. The CDR3 region has the DNA TGTGCCAGCAGCAACCAGATTGCAACTAATGAAAAACTGTTTTTT.

This clone showed up just a few times. This chain joins TRBV12-5 and TRBJ2-7; a weak D match, TRBD1 (5 bases). The V end lost 2 bases, the J end lost 3 bases, and 14 bases lay between the germline ends. Germline loops: CDR1 LGHNT, CDR2 FRNRAP. The CDR3 extends over 15 amino acids. The CDR3 spells CASGLPKTASYEQYF. CDR3 DNA: TGTGCTAGTGGTTTGCCCAAGACAGCCAGCTACGAGCAGTACTTC.

The rearrangement uses TRBV7-3 and TRBJ2-1; 8 bases are shared with TRBD2. Trimming took 5 bases from V and 4 from J; bases not matched to a gene: 7. Per the germline V gene, CDR1 is SGHTA and CDR2 is FQGTGA. The CDR3 contains 15 residues. For the CDR3, the DNA is TGTGCCAGCAGCGCGGGACTAGTGGCTTACAATGAGCAGTTCTTC. Protein sequence: CASSAGLVAYNEQFF.

This clone was observed a handful of times. DNA for the CDR3: TGTGCCAGCAGCTTTATGTCGGACACTGAAGCTTTCTTT. Its protein is CASSFMSDTEAFF. The chain carries TRBV7-2 and TRBJ1-1; no clear D gene. The CDR3 sequence is 13 residues long. Trimming took off 3 bases at V and 3 bases at J, with 8 bases between the two ends. Germline CDR1 is SGHTA and CDR2 is FQGNSA.

CDR3 DNA sequence: TGTGCCACCAGCAGGGGGACAGGGGCCGGCTACACCTTC. Protein sequence: CATSRGTGAGYTF. The chain couples TRBV15 to TRBJ1-2; 10 nucleotides agree with TRBD1. Germline values: CDR1 LNHNV, CDR2 YYDKDF (reference sequence). V trimming: 3 bases; J trimming: 8 bases; junction bases outside the gene matches: 3. This CDR3 contains 13 residues.

The genes are TRBV30 and TRBJ1-1; D might be TRBD1 (5 bases). The V and J ends lost 0 bases and 4 bases respectively, with 15 bases between them. Germline CDR1 GTSNPN, CDR2 SVGIG (reference sequence). The length of the CDR3 is 15 residues. The CDR3 region is CAWSVGAGRVTEAFF. The CDR3 DNA reads as TGTGCCTGGAGTGTAGGAGCAGGGCGTGTCACTGAAGCTTTCTTT.

The CDR3 loop reads CASSEASGAYGYTF. The CDR3 region has the DNA TGTGCCAGCAGTGAAGCGTCAGGGGCCTATGGCTACACCTTC. The chain couples TRBV2 to TRBJ1-2, with D possibly matching TRBD1 (6 bases). Germline lookup yields CDR1 SNHLY and CDR2 FYNNEI. Trimming stripped 0 bases from V and 4 bases from J, with 9 bases between. This CDR3 is 14 amino acids long.

CDR3 nucleotides: TGTGCCAGCAGTTTTTGGTCGGGGGAGACCCAGTACTTC. The encoded protein is CASSFWSGETQYF. The chain is built from TRBV27 and TRBJ2-5; TRBD2 is a possible D gene (5 bases). The CDR3 contains 13 residues. V was shortened by 3 bases and J by 5 bases, with 10 bases between the two germline ends. Germline V gene lookup returns CDR1 MNHEY and CDR2 SMNVEV (reference sequence).

The chain employs TRBV11-2 and TRBJ2-3; a possible D gene is TRBD2 (5 bases). The ends were cut back, 4 bases at V and 8 bases at J, with 13 bases in the middle. This CDR3 region has 13 residues. Germline V gene lookup returns CDR1 SGHAT and CDR2 FQNNGV. The CDR3, as DNA: TGTGCCAGCAGCTACCCCGAGGGTTTTACGCAGTATTTT. Encoded protein: CASSYPEGFTQYF.

This chain connects TRBV27 to TRBJ2-5; D might be TRBD1 (6 bases). V lost 2 bases, J lost 5 bases, and 18 bases lay in between. CDR1 and CDR2 from the germline V gene are MNHEY and SMNVEV (reference sequence). The CDR3 covers 16 residues. This chain's CDR3 is CASSLLGARGRETQYF. The CDR3 DNA sequence: TGTGCCAGCAGTTTACTGGGGGCACGAGGTCGGGAGACCCAGTACTTC.

This chain uses TRBV19 with TRBJ2-1, with 10 bases aligning to TRBD2. The CDR3 has 16 amino acids. V shed 8 bases and J 6 bases; nucleotides not matched to a gene: 13. Per the germline V gene, CDR1 is LNHDA and CDR2 is SQIVND (reference sequence). The CDR3: CASDAGLAGGFNEQFF. In nucleotides, the CDR3 is TGTGCCAGTGACGCGGGCTTAGCGGGAGGTTTCAATGAGCAGTTCTTC.

The chain joins TRBV28 to TRBJ2-7, with TRBD2 matching 7 bases. The CDR3 has 13 amino acids. The trim removed 1 base at V and 4 bases at J, leaving 1 base unmatched. Germline V lookup: CDR1 MDHEN, CDR2 SYDVKM. The DNA for the CDR3 is TGTGCCAGCAGTTTATCGCGGGGGTACGAGCAGTACTTC. As protein: CASSLSRGYEQYF.